The entry that follows covers one T cell receptor beta chain sequence. What antigen it recognizes has not been identified. Base-call qualities are not available, and no considerably larger clone is one nucleotide away. This sample was taken from a study of T cell changes during pregnancy in multiple sclerosis (dated by TCRdb to between 2018 and 2021). Study-wide context: In women with multiple sclerosis, the researchers looked at how the T cell repertoire shifted as pregnancy progressed.

V is clipped by 5 bases and J by 3 bases, and the sequence between their germline boundaries is 10 bases long. CDR1 is given as SGHVS and CDR2 as FQNEAQ, both from the germline V gene. Including cysteine and phenylalanine, the CDR3 has 13 amino acids. The sequence is cut down to CDR3 DNA, 39 bases in frame from base 1. Libraries came from the immunoSEQ multiplex PCR assay. TCRdb provides this immuneACCESS table in a form limited to in-frame rearrangements. Some clones are lacking; in checked studies, under half of them reflect an unresolved V gene, and why the rest are absent is not known. The sample profile shows some 38,000 clones; about nine tenths of them were found once. The ten largest clonotypes hold roughly an eighth of the sample.

The rearranged chain carries TRBV7-8 and TRBJ1-2; the D gene lacks a confident call. The source material was CD8+ T cells from peripheral blood mononuclear cells, sampled after pregnancy. The source of this sequence is a female donor with multiple sclerosis, enrolled in a pregnancy study. The CDR3 corresponds to CASSPTRDYGYTF. The DNA reads TGTGCCAGCAGCCCGACCCGGGACTATGGCTACACCTTC.